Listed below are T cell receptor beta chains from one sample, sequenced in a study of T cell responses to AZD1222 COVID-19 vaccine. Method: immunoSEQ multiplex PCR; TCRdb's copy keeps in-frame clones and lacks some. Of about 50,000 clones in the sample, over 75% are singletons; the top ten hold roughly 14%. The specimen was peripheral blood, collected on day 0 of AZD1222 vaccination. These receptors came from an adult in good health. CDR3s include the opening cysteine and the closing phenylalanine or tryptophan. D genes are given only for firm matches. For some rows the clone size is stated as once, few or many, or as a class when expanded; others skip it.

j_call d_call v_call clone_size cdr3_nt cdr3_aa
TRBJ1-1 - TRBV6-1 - TGTGCCAGCAGTGAATTGGGTAGGCGAAAGAACACTGAAGCTTTCTTT CASSELGRRKNTEAFF
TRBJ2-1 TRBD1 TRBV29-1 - TGCAGCTCGGAACAGGGGGTCGATGAGCAGTTCTTC CSSEQGVDEQFF
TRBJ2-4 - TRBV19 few TGTGCCAGTAGCGCAGGGCGGAAAAACATTCAGTACTTC CASSAGRKNIQYF
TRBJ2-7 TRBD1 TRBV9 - TGTGCCAGCAGCGGAACCGGGACAGGGACAGCCGAGCAGTACTTC CASSGTGTGTAEQYF
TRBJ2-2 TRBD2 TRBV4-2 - TGTGCCAGCAGCCAGCGAGGGACTAAGAACACCGGGGAGCTGTTTTTT CASSQRGTKNTGELFF
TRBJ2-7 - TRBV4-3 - TGCGCCAGCAGCCGAGGGACGGAGAGGGAGCAGTACTTC CASSRGTEREQYF
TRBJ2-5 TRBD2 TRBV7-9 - TGTGCCAGCAGCCCCTGGGGGGGTGTGGAGACCCAGTACTTC CASSPWGGVETQYF
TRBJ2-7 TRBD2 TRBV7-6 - TGTGCCAGCAGCGTAATTAGCGGGAGCTCCTACGAGCAGTACTTC CASSVISGSSYEQYF
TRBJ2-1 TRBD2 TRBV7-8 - TGTGCCAGCAGCTCAAGCGGGAGGGCCAATGAGCAGTTCTTC CASSSSGRANEQFF
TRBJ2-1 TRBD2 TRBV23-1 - TGCGCCAGCAGTCACCCATTCCGGGACAGGACTCCGGGACTAGCGGGAGGTGAGCAGTTCTTC CASSHPFRDRTPGLAGGEQFF
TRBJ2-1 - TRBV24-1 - TGTGCCACCAGTTTAGGGCCCTACAATGAGCAGTTCTTC CATSLGPYNEQFF
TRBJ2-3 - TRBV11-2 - TGTGCCAGCAGCTTAGATCTTTTGGCTACTAGCACAGATACGCAGTATTTT CASSLDLLATSTDTQYF
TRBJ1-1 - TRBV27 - TGTGCCAGCAGTTTTCATCGAGGGAACACTGAAGCTTTCTTT CASSFHRGNTEAFF
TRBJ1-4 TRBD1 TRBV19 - TGTGCCAGTAGTATAGGTTTACGGGACAGCCGGGGCTTT CASSIGLRDSRGF
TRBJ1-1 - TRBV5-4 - TGTGCCAGCAGCTTGGGGGTCGAGAGGAACACTGAAGCTTTCTTT CASSLGVERNTEAFF
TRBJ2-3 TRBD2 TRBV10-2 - TGCGCCAGCAGTGACCCAGCGGGGGGCTCAGATACGCAGTATTTT CASSDPAGGSDTQYF
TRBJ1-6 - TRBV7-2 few TGTGCCAGCAGGGGATCCGGGACCTATAATTCACCCCTCCACTTT CASRGSGTYNSPLHF
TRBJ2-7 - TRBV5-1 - TGCGCCAGCAGCTTGGGCCAGGGGAGCTACGAGCAGTACTTC CASSLGQGSYEQYF
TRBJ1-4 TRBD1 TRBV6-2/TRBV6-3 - TGTGCCAGCAGTTACGGACAGGACGGGGATGAAAAACTGTTTTTT CASSYGQDGDEKLFF
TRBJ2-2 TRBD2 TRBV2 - TGTGCCAGCAGTACGGGACTAGGGGGTATCGGGGAGCTGTTTTTT CASSTGLGGIGELFF
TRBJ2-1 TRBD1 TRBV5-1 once TGCGCCAGCAGCTTGGGCGCAGGGGGCGAGCGAAATGAGCAGTTCTTC CASSLGAGGERNEQFF
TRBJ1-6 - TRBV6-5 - TGTGCCAGCAGTTACCAGGATAATTCACCCCTCCACTTT CASSYQDNSPLHF
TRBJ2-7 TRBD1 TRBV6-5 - TGTGCCAGCGCGCTACCGGGACAGAGCAACGAGCAGTACTTC CASALPGQSNEQYF
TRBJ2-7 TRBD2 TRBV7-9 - TGTGCCAGCAGCTTAAGGGGACTAGCGGGATCCTACGAGCAGTACTTC CASSLRGLAGSYEQYF
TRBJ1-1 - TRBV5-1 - TGCGCCAGCAGCTCTTCATCAGCGATGAACACTGAAGCTTTCTTT CASSSSSAMNTEAFF
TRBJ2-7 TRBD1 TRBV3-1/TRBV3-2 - TGTGCCAGCAGCCAAGTTAGGGGGCGTGTTGGTTACGAGCAGTACTTC CASSQVRGRVGYEQYF
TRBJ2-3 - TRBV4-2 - TGTGCCAGCAGCCAAGGTGGGTCCGGCCCCGCCGCAGATACGCAGTATTTT CASSQGGSGPAADTQYF
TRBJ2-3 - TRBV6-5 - TGTGCCAGCTTGAAAGCGGAGAGCACAGATACGCAGTATTTT CASLKAESTDTQYF
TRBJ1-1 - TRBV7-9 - TGTGCCAGCAGCCTTTCGACCCAGATGGGGGCTCGGGAAGCTTTCTTT CASSLSTQMGAREAFF
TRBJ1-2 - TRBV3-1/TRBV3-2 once TGTGCCAGCAGCCGGGGGTACAGAAACTTTGACTATGGCTACACCTTC CASSRGYRNFDYGYTF
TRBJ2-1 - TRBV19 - TGTGCCAGTAGTTTAAAAAGCAATGAGCAGTTCTTC CASSLKSNEQFF
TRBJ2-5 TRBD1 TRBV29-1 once TGCAGCGTTGACAGGCAGGGGGTTGAGACCCAGTACTTC CSVDRQGVETQYF
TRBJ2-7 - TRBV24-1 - TGTGCCACCAGTTTCGGCAGGGACTACGAGCAGTACTTC CATSFGRDYEQYF
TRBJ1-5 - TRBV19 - TGTGCCAGTAGTATTCAGGGGCACAATCAGCCCCAGCATTTT CASSIQGHNQPQHF
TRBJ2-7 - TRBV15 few TGTGCCACCAGCAAAATGGGGCCCCTAGGTTGGGAGCAGTACTTC CATSKMGPLGWEQYF
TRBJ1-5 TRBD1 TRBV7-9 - TGTGCCAGCAGCCCGGAGGGGGCGGATCAGCCCCAGCATTTT CASSPEGADQPQHF
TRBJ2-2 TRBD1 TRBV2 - TGTGCCAGCAGGGGGTTATGGACAGGGAACACCGGGGAGCTGTTTTTT CASRGLWTGNTGELFF
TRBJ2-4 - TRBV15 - TGTGCCACCATACTTTCCTTAGCCAAAAACATTCAGTACTTC CATILSLAKNIQYF
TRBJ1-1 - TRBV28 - TGTGCCAGCAGTTATCACCTCCAGAGATCTAACACTGAAGCTTTCTTT CASSYHLQRSNTEAFF
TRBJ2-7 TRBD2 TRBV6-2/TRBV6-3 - TGTGCCAGCAGTTATGACGCGGATCGACTAGCGGGAGCCGGCGAGCAGTACTTC CASSYDADRLAGAGEQYF
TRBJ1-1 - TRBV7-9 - TGTGCCAGCAGCTTAGAGAGAATTAACACTGAAGCTTTCTTT CASSLERINTEAFF
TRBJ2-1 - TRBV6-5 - TGTGCCAGCTGGGAGGTCTCCTACAATGAGCAGTTCTTC CASWEVSYNEQFF
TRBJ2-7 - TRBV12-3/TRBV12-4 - TGTGCCAGCAGAACGGGACGCCGGGAGCAGTACTTC CASRTGRREQYF
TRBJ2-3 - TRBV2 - TGTGCCAGCCGCACAGATACGCAGTATTTT CASRTDTQYF
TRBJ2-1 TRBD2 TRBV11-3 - TGTGCCAGCAGCTTAGGGAGAGGGCGGCGGGAGGAGCAGTTCTTC CASSLGRGRREEQFF
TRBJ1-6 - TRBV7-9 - TGTGCCAGCAGACCTTCTGGGACATCTGGAAATTCACCCCTCCACTTT CASRPSGTSGNSPLHF
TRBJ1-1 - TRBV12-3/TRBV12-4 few TGTGCCAGCAGCCTAAGAGGGAACACTGAAGCTTTCTTT CASSLRGNTEAFF
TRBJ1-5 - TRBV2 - TGTGCCAGCAGTGAAATAGGGAGAACGGGCAATCAGCCCCAGCATTTT CASSEIGRTGNQPQHF
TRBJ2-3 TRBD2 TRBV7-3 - TGTGCCAGCAGCCCAAGGACGGGAGGGCCCGGAGATACGCAGTATTTT CASSPRTGGPGDTQYF
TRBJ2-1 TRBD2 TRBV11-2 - TGTGCCAGCAGCCGGGACTATTCCTCCAGTGAGCAGTTCTTC CASSRDYSSSEQFF
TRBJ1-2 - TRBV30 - TGTGCCTGGAGTGTAGGCTTTAACTATGGCTACACCTTC CAWSVGFNYGYTF
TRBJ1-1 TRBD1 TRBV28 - TGTGCCAGCAGTTTAAAGGGACAGATCGAGTTTCCTGAAGCTTTCTTT CASSLKGQIEFPEAFF
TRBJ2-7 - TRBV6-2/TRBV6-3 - TGTGCCAGCAGTTACTCGATGAAGGGTCAGGTCGAAGAGCAGTACTTC CASSYSMKGQVEEQYF
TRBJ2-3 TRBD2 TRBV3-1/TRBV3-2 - TGTGCCAGCAGCCACTCCGGGACTAGCGGTCGTACACGATCAGATACGCAGTATTTT CASSHSGTSGRTRSDTQYF
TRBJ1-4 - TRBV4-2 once TGTGCCAGCAGCCAAGACGGACGGTGGAATGAAAAACTGTTTTTT CASSQDGRWNEKLFF
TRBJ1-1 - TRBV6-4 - TGTGCCAGCAGCAGGACAGCGAACACTGAAGCTTTCTTT CASSRTANTEAFF
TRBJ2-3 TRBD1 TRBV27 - TGTGCCAGCAACCTAGGACAGGGTGTAGATACGCAGTATTTT CASNLGQGVDTQYF
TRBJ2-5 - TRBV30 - TGTGCCTGGAGCCGATTCGACCAAGAGACCCAGTACTTC CAWSRFDQETQYF
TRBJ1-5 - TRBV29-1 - TGCAGCGTTTCGTTGGGGGGCGCCAATCAGCCCCAGCATTTT CSVSLGGANQPQHF
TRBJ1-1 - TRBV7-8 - TGTGCCAGCAGCGTCTGGACCCTTGTGGGGGACACTGAAGCTTTCTTT CASSVWTLVGDTEAFF